This T cell receptor (beta chain) was retrieved from a study of control samples from healthy donors and cancer patients. V lost 1 base and J lost 7; bases outside the gene matches: 1. CDR1 is GTSNPN and CDR2 is SVGIG in the germline V gene (reference sequence). The CDR3 covers 14 residues. The assay was immunoSEQ multiplex PCR, and TCRdb's table has in-frame clones only and misses some. The profile covers around 130,000 clones, with 85% to 95% appearing a single time and around 7.9% taken by the ten largest. This clone is a singleton in its sample. The sequencing sample was made of blood. This chain joins TRBV30 and TRBJ2-4, with 13 positions matching TRBD2. This receptor was identified in a man between 18 and 29 years old in good health. The CDR3 region has the DNA TGTGCCTGGAGTGAGACTAGCGGGGGGAACATTCAGTACTTC. This codes for CAWSETSGGNIQYF.